This is a list of T cell receptor beta chains from one sample in a study of T cells in Graves' hyperthyroidism and ophthalmopathy. One entry per CDR3 protein results from TCRdb running MiXCR on the multiplex PCR reads. Of around 300,000 distinct CDR3 sequences listed, roughly 13% were seen once; the top ten hold 7.9%. The sample taken for sequencing was blood. These TCRs come from a woman between 40 and 50 years old with Graves' hyperthyroidism. Both conserved end residues are part of each CDR3. D genes are given only for firm matches. Some rows have no size entry. The others give once, few or many, or a class for an expanded clone.

>-|TRBV7-8|TRBJ2-7|many
CASSLTSRPYEQYF
TGTGCCAGCAGCTTAACCTCGAGACCCTACGAGCAGTACTTC
>TRBD1|TRBV2|TRBJ1-2|many
CASSDSRTGTGYTF
TGTGCCAGCAGTGACTCGAGGACAGGGACCGGCTACACCTTC
>-|TRBV28|TRBJ1-2|many
CASSSPHGGDYGYTF
TGTGCCAGCAGTTCCCCCCACGGGGGAGACTATGGCTACACCTTC
>-|TRBV30|TRBJ1-1|many
CAWSEGENTEAFF
TGTGCCTGGAGCGAGGGAGAGAACACTGAAGCTTTCTTT
>TRBD2|TRBV12-3/TRBV12-4|TRBJ2-4|-
CASSPPRGSDRQNIQYF
TGTGCCAGCAGTCCCCCTCGCGGGAGTGATCGACAAAACATTCAGTACTTC
>-|TRBV4-1|TRBJ1-4|many
CASSQAGNTNEKLFF
TGCGCCAGCAGCCAAGCCGGGAACACTAATGAAAAACTGTTTTTT
>-|TRBV27|TRBJ1-2|many
CASSPNGQYYGYTF
TGTGCCAGCAGTCCCAACGGACAGTACTATGGCTACACCTTC
>TRBD2|TRBV7-6|TRBJ2-1|many
CASSLMSGRAENEQFF
TGTGCCAGCAGCTTAATGAGCGGGAGGGCCGAAAATGAGCAGTTCTTC
>TRBD1|TRBV6-2/TRBV6-3|TRBJ2-7|-
CATQSGTGPYEQYF
TGTGCCACCCAATCCGGGACAGGGCCCTACGAGCAGTACTTC
>-|TRBV7-9|TRBJ2-5|-
CASSLDGSRETQYF
TGTGCCAGCAGCTTAGATGGTAGCAGGGAGACCCAGTACTTC
>-|TRBV7-2|TRBJ1-4|-
CASSLIGAGEKLFF
TGTGCCAGCAGCTTAATCGGGGCTGGAGAAAAACTGTTTTTT
>TRBD2|TRBV13|TRBJ2-7|many
CASSWEGSYEQYF
TGTGCCAGCAGTTGGGAGGGTTCCTACGAGCAGTACTTC
>-|TRBV5-1|TRBJ1-1|many
CASRNSVLGDTEAFF
TGCGCCAGCAGAAATTCGGTACTAGGGGACACTGAAGCTTTCTTT
>-|TRBV15|TRBJ1-1|-
CATSRDSRGEAFF
TGTGCCACCAGCAGAGATTCTCGGGGCGAAGCTTTCTTT
>-|TRBV6-1|TRBJ1-1|many
CASGPGRKNTEAFF
TGTGCCAGCGGCCCGGGACGAAAGAACACTGAAGCTTTCTTT
>-|TRBV7-9|TRBJ1-3|-
CASIPPLRGIPSSGNTIYF
TGTGCCAGCATCCCCCCCCTGAGGGGAATCCCAAGCTCTGGAAACACCATATATTTT
>-|TRBV9|TRBJ2-3|many
CASSPPLGVDTQYF
TGTGCCAGCAGCCCCCCCCTTGGAGTTGATACGCAGTATTTT
>TRBD2|TRBV19|TRBJ2-2|many
CASSVSGRAGTGELFF
TGTGCCAGTAGTGTCAGCGGGAGGGCTGGCACCGGGGAGCTGTTTTTT
>-|TRBV19|TRBJ1-1|many
CASSLLGGLGTEAFF
TGTGCCAGTAGTCTACTAGGCGGTTTGGGCACTGAAGCTTTCTTT
>TRBD1|TRBV2|TRBJ2-6|many
CASSVGTDSGANVLTF
TGTGCCAGCAGTGTAGGGACAGACTCTGGGGCCAACGTCCTGACTTTC
>TRBD1|TRBV28|TRBJ1-2|many
CASGGTGGDLRGYTF
TGTGCCAGTGGGGGGACAGGGGGTGATCTTCGCGGCTACACCTTC
>-|TRBV29-1|TRBJ1-2|many
CSVDQGSYGYTF
TGCAGCGTTGACCAGGGGAGCTATGGCTACACCTTC
>-|TRBV7-8|TRBJ2-2|many
CASSPGTSFANTGELFF
TGTGCCAGCAGCCCCGGCACCTCCTTCGCGAACACCGGGGAGCTGTTTTTT
>-|TRBV7-3|TRBJ1-3|many
CASSLLASLRYTIYF
TGTGCCAGCAGCTTACTTGCCAGCCTCAGATACACCATATATTTT
>TRBD1|TRBV5-5|TRBJ1-2|many
CASSLIAGGVYGYTF
TGTGCCAGCAGCTTGATTGCAGGGGGCGTCTATGGCTACACCTTC
>TRBD2|TRBV2|TRBJ2-5|many
CASSAGLAGGETQYF
TGTGCCAGCAGTGCCGGACTAGCGGGAGGAGAGACCCAGTACTTC
>TRBD1|TRBV12-3/TRBV12-4|TRBJ1-2|many
CASSIDGQGRGYTF
TGTGCCAGCAGTATCGACGGACAGGGCAGAGGCTACACCTTC
>TRBD2|TRBV6-1|TRBJ2-1|many
CASWGLAGGSVGNEQFF
TGTGCCAGCTGGGGTCTAGCGGGAGGGAGTGTAGGCAATGAGCAGTTCTTC
>TRBD2|TRBV28|TRBJ2-3|many
CASSGTSGREGADTQYF
TGTGCCAGCAGTGGGACTAGCGGGAGGGAAGGCGCAGATACGCAGTATTTT
>TRBD1|TRBV27|TRBJ2-7|many
CASRPQNRGRFYEQYF
TGTGCCAGCAGACCCCAGAACAGGGGGCGCTTCTACGAGCAGTACTTC
>-|TRBV7-9|TRBJ2-5|many
CASSLSLHGSETQYF
TGTGCCAGCAGCCTTAGTTTACATGGATCGGAGACCCAGTACTTC
>-|TRBV12-3/TRBV12-4|TRBJ2-5|many
CASSRDSSRETQYF
TGTGCCAGCAGCAGGGACTCCTCTAGGGAGACCCAGTACTTC
>-|TRBV2|TRBJ1-4|many
CASREGNEKLFF
TGTGCCAGCAGAGAGGGAAATGAAAAACTGTTTTTT
>-|TRBV5-5|TRBJ2-3|many
CASSAEGGRQYTQYF
TGTGCCAGCAGCGCGGAGGGGGGGAGGCAGTATACGCAGTATTTT
>-|TRBV28|TRBJ2-1|many
CASSFRTTDNEQFF
TGTGCCAGCAGTTTTAGGACTACAGACAATGAGCAGTTCTTC
>-|TRBV5-4|TRBJ1-1|-
CASSARVGNTEAFF
TGTGCCAGCAGCGCCAGGGTTGGCAACACTGAAGCTTTCTTT
>-|TRBV20-1|TRBJ2-1|many
CSWRAGPYNEQFF
TGCAGTTGGAGGGCGGGACCCTACAATGAGCAGTTCTTC
>-|TRBV6-1|TRBJ1-1|many
CASSVGQTNTEAFF
TGTGCCAGCAGTGTGGGGCAAACGAACACTGAAGCTTTCTTT
>-|TRBV12-3/TRBV12-4|TRBJ1-5|few
CASRKGGDGNQPQHF
TGTGCCAGCAGAAAGGGGGGTGACGGCAATCAGCCCCAGCATTTT
>-|TRBV6-1|TRBJ2-6|many
CASSSMRRSLVSTGANVLTF
TGTGCCAGCAGTTCAATGCGCCGTAGTCTCGTTTCGACTGGGGCCAACGTCCTGACTTTC
>-|TRBV5-1|TRBJ1-4|many
CASSPEVSEGEKLFF
TGCGCCAGCAGCCCGGAGGTCTCTGAGGGTGAAAAACTGTTTTTT
>-|TRBV3-1|TRBJ1-1|many
CASSTRDRKAFF
TGTGCCAGCAGCACCCGCGACAGAAAAGCTTTCTTT
>TRBD2|TRBV3-1|TRBJ2-7|few
CASSQETSGRAYEQYF
TGTGCCAGCAGCCAGGAAACTAGCGGGAGGGCCTACGAGCAGTACTTC
>-|TRBV9|TRBJ2-3|few
CASSVVGSTDTQYF
TGTGCCAGCAGCGTAGTTGGTAGTACAGATACGCAGTATTTT
>-|TRBV30|TRBJ2-3|few
CAWSVGITDTQYF
TGTGCCTGGAGTGTGGGGATCACAGATACGCAGTATTTT
>-|TRBV6-5|TRBJ1-2|many
CASSYGSPLKNYGYTF
TGTGCCAGCAGTTACGGGTCACCGCTAAAAAACTATGGCTACACCTTC
>-|TRBV19|TRBJ1-5|many
CASSIDSSNQPQHF
TGTGCCAGTAGTATAGACAGTAGCAATCAGCCCCAGCATTTT
>-|TRBV24-1|TRBJ2-2|few
CATAEENTGELFF
TGTGCCACCGCGGAGGAGAACACCGGGGAGCTGTTTTTT
>TRBD2|TRBV20-1|TRBJ2-1|-
CSASRGRDNEQFF
TGCAGTGCTAGCCGCGGGAGGGACAATGAGCAGTTCTTC
>-|TRBV3-1|TRBJ2-7|many
CASSLGHYEQYF
TGTGCCAGCAGTCTCGGCCACTACGAGCAGTACTTC
>-|TRBV7-9|TRBJ2-3|-
CASSSEAFFSGTSTDTQYF
TGTGCCAGCAGCTCAGAAGCATTCTTTAGCGGAACTAGCACAGATACGCAGTATTTT
>-|TRBV15|TRBJ1-5|-
CATSRDGHSNQPQHF
TGTGCCACCAGCAGAGATGGGCATAGCAATCAGCCCCAGCATTTT
>TRBD1|TRBV19|TRBJ1-5|few
CATRRDKGASGQPQHF
TGTGCCACTAGAAGGGATAAGGGGGCTTCGGGTCAGCCCCAGCATTTT
>TRBD2|TRBV29-1|TRBJ2-5|many
CSVDLSGQETQYF
TGCAGCGTCGACCTTAGCGGGCAAGAGACCCAGTACTTC
>-|TRBV19|TRBJ2-7|few
CASSIEGRSYEQYF
TGTGCCAGTAGTATAGAGGGACGATCCTACGAGCAGTACTTC